This T cell receptor (beta chain) is from a study of cytomegalovirus exposure and HLA in healthy donors. CDR3 length: 15 amino acids. The germline gives CDR1 KGHSH, CDR2 LQKENI. Use of 60 Vbeta and 13 Jbeta primers characterized the PCR. The table came from immunoSEQ multiplex PCR; TCRdb's copy has only in-frame clones and leaves some out. The table lists around 90,000 clones, 60% to 65% of them singletons. This clone was recorded once. A junction boundary mismatches the germline segment, possibly from a read error. The sample has other DNA sequences that encode this CDR3 too. Participants comprised healthy donors of bone marrow.

The source material was PBMCs. The TCR originated in a human donor in good health. The rearrangement joins TRBV18 to TRBJ2-3; possibly TRBD2 for D (5 bases). The DNA of the CDR3 is TGTGCCAGCTCCCCACGCCGGACTGATGTGGATACGCAGTATTTT. It yields the protein CASSPRRTDVDTQYF.